This T cell receptor beta chain was profiled in a study of T cell changes during pregnancy in multiple sclerosis. Libraries were prepared by immunoSEQ multiplex PCR; TCRdb keeps only in-frame clonotypes and omits some of them. The sample shows under 55,000 clones, approximately 91% of them seen only once. Trimming took off 2 bases at V and 8 bases at J, with 13 bases between the two ends. CDR3 length equals 14 residues. CDR1 and CDR2 (germline): MNHEY, SMNVEV (reference sequence). This clone was observed a single time. The receptor was isolated from a female donor with multiple sclerosis, enrolled in a pregnancy study. The material sequenced was CD8+ T cells from peripheral blood mononuclear cells, taken after pregnancy. The rearrangement uses TRBV27 and TRBJ2-1; D may be TRBD2 (5 bases). The CDR3, as DNA: TGTGCCAGCAGTTTAGTCGGGGAGAACGATGAGCAGTTCTTC. Translating gives CASSLVGENDEQFF.